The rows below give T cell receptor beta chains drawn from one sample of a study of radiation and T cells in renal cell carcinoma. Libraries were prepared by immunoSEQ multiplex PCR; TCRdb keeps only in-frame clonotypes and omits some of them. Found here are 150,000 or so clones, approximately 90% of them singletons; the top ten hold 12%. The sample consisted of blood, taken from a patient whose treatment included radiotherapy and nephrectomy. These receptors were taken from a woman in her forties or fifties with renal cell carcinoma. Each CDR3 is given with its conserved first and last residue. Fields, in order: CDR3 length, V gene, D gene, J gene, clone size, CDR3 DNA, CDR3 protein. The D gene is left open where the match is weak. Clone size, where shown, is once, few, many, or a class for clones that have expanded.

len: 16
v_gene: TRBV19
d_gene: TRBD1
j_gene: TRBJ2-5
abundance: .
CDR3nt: TGTGCCAGTAGTATTCGGGACAGGGTGTACCAAGAGACCCAGTACTTC
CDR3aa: CASSIRDRVYQETQYF

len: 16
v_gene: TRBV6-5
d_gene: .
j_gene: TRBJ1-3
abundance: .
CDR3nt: TGTGCCAGCAGTTTTCTCGCGGGGGCGCAAGGAAACACCATATATTTT
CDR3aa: CASSFLAGAQGNTIYF

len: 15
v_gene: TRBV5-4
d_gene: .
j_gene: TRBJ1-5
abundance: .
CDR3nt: TGTGCCAGCAGCTTCGGTAAGGGGCGCAATCAGCCCCAGCATTTT
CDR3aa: CASSFGKGRNQPQHF

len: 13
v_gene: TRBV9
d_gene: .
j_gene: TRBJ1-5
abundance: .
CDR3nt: TGTGCCAGCAGCCCCGACGGACTCCTTCCCCCCCATTTT
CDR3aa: CASSPDGLLPPHF

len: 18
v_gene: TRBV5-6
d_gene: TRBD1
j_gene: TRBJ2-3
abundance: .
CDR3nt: TGTGCCAGCAGCTTGGTGGGACAGGGGTTCCCCACACGAGATACGCAGTATTTT
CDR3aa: CASSLVGQGFPTRDTQYF

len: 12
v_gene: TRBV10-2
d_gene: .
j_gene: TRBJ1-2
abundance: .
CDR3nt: TGCGCCAGCAGTGATTACAGGAATGGCTACACCTTC
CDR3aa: CASSDYRNGYTF

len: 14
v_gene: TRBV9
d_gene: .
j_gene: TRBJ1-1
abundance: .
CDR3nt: TGTGCCAGCAGCGAACAAAGTTGGGGCACTGAAGCTTTCTTT
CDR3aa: CASSEQSWGTEAFF

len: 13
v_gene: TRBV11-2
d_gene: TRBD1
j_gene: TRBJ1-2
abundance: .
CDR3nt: TGTGCCAGCAGCTCTGACAGGGACTATGGCTACACCTTC
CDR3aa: CASSSDRDYGYTF

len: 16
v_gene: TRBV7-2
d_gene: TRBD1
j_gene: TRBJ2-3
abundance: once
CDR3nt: TGTGCCAGCAGCTCTCAGGGACAGGGGCCCACAGATACGCAGTATTTT
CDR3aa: CASSSQGQGPTDTQYF

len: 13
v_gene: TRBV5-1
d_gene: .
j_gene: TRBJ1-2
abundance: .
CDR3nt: TGCGCCACCAGCAGGTCGACAGGCTATGGCTACACCTTC
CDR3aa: CATSRSTGYGYTF

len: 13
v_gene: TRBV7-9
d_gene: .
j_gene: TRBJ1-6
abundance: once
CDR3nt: TGTGCCAGCAGCGAGGGGGGTAATTCACCCCTCCACTTT
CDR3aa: CASSEGGNSPLHF

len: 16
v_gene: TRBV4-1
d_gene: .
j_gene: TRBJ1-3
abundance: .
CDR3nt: TGCGCCAGCAGCCACCGGGGACTGAATTCTGGAAACACCATATATTTT
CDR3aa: CASSHRGLNSGNTIYF

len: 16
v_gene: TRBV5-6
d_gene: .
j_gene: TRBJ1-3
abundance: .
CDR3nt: TGTGCCAGCAGCCGTGGACAGCTTCCCTCTGGAAACACCATATATTTT
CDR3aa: CASSRGQLPSGNTIYF

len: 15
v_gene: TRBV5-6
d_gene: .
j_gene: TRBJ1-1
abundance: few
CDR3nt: TGTGCCAGCAGCTTGGGGTTGGGGTTTGCGACTGAAGCTTTCTTT
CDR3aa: CASSLGLGFATEAFF

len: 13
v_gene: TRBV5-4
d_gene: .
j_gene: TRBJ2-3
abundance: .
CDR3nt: TGTGCCAGCAGCTCCCCGAGCGGAGATACGCAGTATTTT
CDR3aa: CASSSPSGDTQYF

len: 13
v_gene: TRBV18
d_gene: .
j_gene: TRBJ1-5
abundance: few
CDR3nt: TGTGCCAGCTCAGCAGGGGGCAATCAGCCCCAGCATTTT
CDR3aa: CASSAGGNQPQHF

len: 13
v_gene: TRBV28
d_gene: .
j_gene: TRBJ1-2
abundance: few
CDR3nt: TGTGCCAGCAGCCGTGGGGAAAACTATGGCTACACCTTC
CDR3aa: CASSRGENYGYTF

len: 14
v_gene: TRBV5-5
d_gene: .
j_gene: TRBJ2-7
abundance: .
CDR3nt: TGTGCCAGCAGCTCGGCCGGGACTTCCTACGAGCAGTACTTC
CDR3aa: CASSSAGTSYEQYF

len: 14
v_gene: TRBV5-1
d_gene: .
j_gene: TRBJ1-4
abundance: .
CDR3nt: TGCGCCAGCAGCTTGGCCCTGATAGGGGAAAAACTGTTTTTT
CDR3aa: CASSLALIGEKLFF

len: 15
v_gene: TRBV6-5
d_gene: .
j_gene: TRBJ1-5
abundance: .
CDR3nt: TGTGCCAGCAGTTACGGGAGACACCCGAATCAGCCCCAGCATTTT
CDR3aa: CASSYGRHPNQPQHF

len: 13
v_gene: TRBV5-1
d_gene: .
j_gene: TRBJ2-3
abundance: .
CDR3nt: TGCGCCAGCAGCTTGGGAAGGACAGATACGCAGTATTTT
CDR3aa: CASSLGRTDTQYF

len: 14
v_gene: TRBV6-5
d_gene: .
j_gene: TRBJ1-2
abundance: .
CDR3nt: TGTGCCAGCAGTTACTCGTGGGAGAACTATGGCTACACCTTC
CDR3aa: CASSYSWENYGYTF

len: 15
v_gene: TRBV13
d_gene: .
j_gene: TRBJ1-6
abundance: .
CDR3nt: TGTGCCAGCAGCTCGGAGAGGGATGGAGATTCACCCCTCCACTTT
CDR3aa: CASSSERDGDSPLHF

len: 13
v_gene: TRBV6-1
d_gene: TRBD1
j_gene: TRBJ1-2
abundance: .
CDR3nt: TGTGCCAGCAGTGAGGGGACAGCTTATGGCTACACCTTC
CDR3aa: CASSEGTAYGYTF

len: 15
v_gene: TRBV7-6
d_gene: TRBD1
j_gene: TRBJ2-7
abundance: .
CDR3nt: TGTGCCAGCAGCCAACAGGGGGTACAAGGACACGAGCAGTACTTC
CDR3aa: CASSQQGVQGHEQYF

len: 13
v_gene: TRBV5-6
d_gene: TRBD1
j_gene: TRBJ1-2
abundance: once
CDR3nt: TGTGCCAGCAGCTGGCAGGGGGCGCGGGGCTACACCTTC
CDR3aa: CASSWQGARGYTF

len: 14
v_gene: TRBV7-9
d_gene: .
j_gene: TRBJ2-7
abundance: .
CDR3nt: TGTGCCAGCAGCTTAAGCAGGAGCTCCTACGAGCAGTACTTC
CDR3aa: CASSLSRSSYEQYF

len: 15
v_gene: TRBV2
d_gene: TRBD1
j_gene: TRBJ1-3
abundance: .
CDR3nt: TGTGCCAGCAGTTTGCGCCGGACAGGGACGAACACCATATATTTT
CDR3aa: CASSLRRTGTNTIYF

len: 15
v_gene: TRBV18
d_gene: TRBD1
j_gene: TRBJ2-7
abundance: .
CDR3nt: TGTGCCAGCTCACTTGGGACAGGCAACTCCTACGAGCAGTACTTC
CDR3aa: CASSLGTGNSYEQYF

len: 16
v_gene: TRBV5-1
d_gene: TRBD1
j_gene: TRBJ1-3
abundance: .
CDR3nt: TGCGCCAGCAGCTTGGCCGGGACAGCTCGTGGAAACACCATATATTTT
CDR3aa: CASSLAGTARGNTIYF

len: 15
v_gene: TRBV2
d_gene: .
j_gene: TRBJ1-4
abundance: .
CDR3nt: TGTGCCAGCAGTGACCGGAAGGGAACTAATGAAAAACTGTTTTTT
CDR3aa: CASSDRKGTNEKLFF

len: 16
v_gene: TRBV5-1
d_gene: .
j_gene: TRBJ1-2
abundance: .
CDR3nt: TGCGCCAGCAGCTCCCAGTGGGGGGCGTCCAACTATGGCTACACCTTC
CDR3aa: CASSSQWGASNYGYTF

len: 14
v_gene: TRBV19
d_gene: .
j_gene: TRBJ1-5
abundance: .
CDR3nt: TGTGCCAGTAGTATAGAACCAGAAAATCAGCCCCAGCATTTT
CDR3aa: CASSIEPENQPQHF

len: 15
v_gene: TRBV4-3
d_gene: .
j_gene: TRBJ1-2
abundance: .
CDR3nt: TGCGCCAGCAGCCAAGAAGACAATGCAAACTATGGCTACACCTTC
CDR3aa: CASSQEDNANYGYTF